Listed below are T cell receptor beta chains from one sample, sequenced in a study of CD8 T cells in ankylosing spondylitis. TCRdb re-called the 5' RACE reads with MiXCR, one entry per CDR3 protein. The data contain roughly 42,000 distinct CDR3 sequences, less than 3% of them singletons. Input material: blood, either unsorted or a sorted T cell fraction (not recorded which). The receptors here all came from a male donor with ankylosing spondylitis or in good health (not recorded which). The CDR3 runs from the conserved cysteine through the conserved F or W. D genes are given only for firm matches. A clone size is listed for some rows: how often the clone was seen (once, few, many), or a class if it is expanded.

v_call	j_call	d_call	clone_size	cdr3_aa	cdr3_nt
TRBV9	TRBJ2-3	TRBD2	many	CASSGPSAGGYKDTQYF	TGTGCCAGCAGCGGACCCTCCGCGGGAGGTTATAAAGATACGCAGTATTTT
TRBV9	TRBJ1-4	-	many	CASSPKRGEKLFF	TGTGCCAGCAGCCCCAAGCGAGGTGAAAAACTGTTTTTT
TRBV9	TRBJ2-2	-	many	CASSVSGGPNTGELFF	TGTGCCAGCAGCGTATCTGGCGGACCGAACACCGGGGAGCTGTTTTTT
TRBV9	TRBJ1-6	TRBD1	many	CASSSWGQGVVNSPLHF	TGTGCCAGCAGCTCGTGGGGACAGGGGGTCGTTAATTCACCCCTCCACTTT
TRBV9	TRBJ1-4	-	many	CASSGSSGTNEKLFF	TGTGCCAGCAGCGGAAGCTCCGGGACTAATGAAAAACTGTTTTTT
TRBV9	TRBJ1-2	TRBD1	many	CASSSNRDRVDYGYTF	TGTGCCAGCAGCTCAAACCGGGACAGGGTCGACTATGGCTACACCTTC
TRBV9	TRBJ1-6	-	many	CASKSSYNSPLHF	TGTGCCAGCAAAAGCTCCTATAATTCACCCCTCCACTTT
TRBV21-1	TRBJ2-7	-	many	CASSKGNGRASYEQYF	TGTGCCAGCAGCAAAGGTAACGGGAGGGCCTCCTACGAGCAGTACTTC
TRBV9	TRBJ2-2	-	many	CASSVEVRDTGELFF	TGTGCCAGCAGCGTAGAAGTTCGGGACACCGGGGAGCTGTTTTTT
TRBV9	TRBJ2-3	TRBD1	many	CASSVTGQVTDTQYF	TGTGCCAGCAGCGTAACAGGACAGGTCACAGATACGCAGTATTTT
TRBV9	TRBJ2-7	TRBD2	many	CASSVGERESSEQYF	TGTGCCAGCAGCGTAGGTGAGCGGGAAAGTTCCGAGCAGTACTTC
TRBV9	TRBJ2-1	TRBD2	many	CASSVLGTSDNEQFF	TGTGCCAGCAGCGTACTCGGGACTAGCGACAATGAGCAGTTCTTC
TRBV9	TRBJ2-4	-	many	CASSVDHKNIQYF	TGTGCCAGCAGCGTAGACCATAAAAACATTCAGTACTTC
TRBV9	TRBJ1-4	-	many	CASSVDKGLGADEKLFF	TGTGCCAGCAGCGTAGATAAAGGGCTTGGGGCTGATGAAAAACTGTTTTTT
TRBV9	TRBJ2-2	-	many	CASRAGPGELFF	TGTGCCAGCCGCGCCGGTCCCGGGGAGCTGTTTTTT
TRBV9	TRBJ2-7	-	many	CASSVGLSGFAGYYEQYF	TGTGCCAGCAGCGTAGGTTTATCAGGGTTCGCAGGTTACTACGAGCAGTACTTC
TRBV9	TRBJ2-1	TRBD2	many	CASSVSSGYNEQFF	TGTGCCAGCAGCGTATCTAGCGGGTACAATGAGCAGTTCTTC
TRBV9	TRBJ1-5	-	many	CASSVNPQGNQPQHF	TGTGCCAGCAGCGTAAATCCTCAGGGCAATCAGCCCCAGCATTTT
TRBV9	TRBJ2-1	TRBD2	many	CASSVGLAGGHGEQFF	TGTGCCAGCAGCGTAGGACTAGCGGGAGGTCATGGTGAGCAGTTCTTC
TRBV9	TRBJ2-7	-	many	CASSVGYAYEQYF	TGTGCCAGCAGCGTTGGGTACGCCTACGAGCAGTACTTC
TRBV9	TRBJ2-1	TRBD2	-	CASSAGGTSGGNEQFF	TGTGCCAGCAGCGCGGGAGGGACTAGCGGGGGCAATGAGCAGTTCTTC
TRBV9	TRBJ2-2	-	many	CASKAGTNTGELFF	TGTGCCAGCAAGGCGGGCACCAACACCGGGGAGCTGTTTTTT
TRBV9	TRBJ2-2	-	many	CASSRGRVGTTGELFF	TGTGCCAGCAGTCGGGGGAGAGTTGGGACCACCGGGGAGCTGTTTTTT
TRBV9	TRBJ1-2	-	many	CASSVDLQGGYTF	TGTGCCAGCAGCGTAGACCTTCAAGGGGGCTACACCTTC
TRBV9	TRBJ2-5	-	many	CASSRGLHPEETQYF	TGTGCCAGCAGCCGCGGACTCCACCCGGAGGAGACCCAGTACTTC
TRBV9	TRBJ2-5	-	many	CASSTLQETQYF	TGTGCCAGCAGCACACTACAAGAGACCCAGTACTTC
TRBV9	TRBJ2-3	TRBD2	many	CASKSAGGDTQYF	TGTGCCAGCAAGTCTGCGGGAGGAGATACGCAGTATTTT
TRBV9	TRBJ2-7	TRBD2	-	CASSLGGTSVDYEQYF	TGTGCCAGCAGCCTGGGAGGGACTAGCGTGGACTACGAGCAGTACTTC
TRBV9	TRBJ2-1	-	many	CASSVGAGNHNEQFF	TGTGCCAGCAGCGTAGGGGCGGGCAACCACAATGAGCAGTTCTTC
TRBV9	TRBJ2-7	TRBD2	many	CASSLGGPGEQYF	TGTGCCAGCAGCCTGGGAGGGCCGGGCGAGCAGTACTTC
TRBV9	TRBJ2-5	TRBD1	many	CASSVSSGAGGAGETQYF	TGTGCCAGCAGCGTAAGTTCAGGGGCAGGGGGCGCAGGCGAGACCCAGTACTTC
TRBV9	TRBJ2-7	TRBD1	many	CASSVAPGQGYEQYF	TGTGCCAGCAGCGTAGCGCCGGGACAGGGCTACGAGCAGTACTTC
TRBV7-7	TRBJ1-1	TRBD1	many	CASSLAWTGVHRCTEAFF	TGTGCCAGCAGCTTAGCCTGGACAGGAGTCCATAGGTGTACTGAAGCTTTCTTT
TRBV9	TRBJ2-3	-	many	CASSAPGGTDTQYF	TGTGCCAGCAGCGCCCCGGGGGGCACAGATACGCAGTATTTT
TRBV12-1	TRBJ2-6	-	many	CASSSNPRSKDRGGRSGANVLTF	TGTGCCAGCAGCTCCAACCCCCGCAGCAAGGACAGGGGGGGAAGGTCTGGGGCCAACGTCCTGACTTTC
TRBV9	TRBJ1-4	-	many	CASSVDLTGPYEKLFF	TGTGCCAGCAGCGTAGATCTGACAGGCCCGTATGAAAAACTGTTTTTT
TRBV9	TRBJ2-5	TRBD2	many	CASSVGGGARKTQYF	TGTGCCAGCAGCGTAGGGGGAGGGGCTCGGAAGACCCAGTACTTC
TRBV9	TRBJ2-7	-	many	CASSAGSGSSYEQYF	TGTGCCAGCAGCGCGGGGTCCGGCAGTTCCTACGAGCAGTACTTC
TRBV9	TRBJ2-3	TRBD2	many	CASTYAPLAGGADTQYF	TGTGCCAGCACCTATGCTCCCCTAGCGGGAGGTGCAGATACGCAGTATTTT
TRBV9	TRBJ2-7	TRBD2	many	CASSVGGLGSEQYF	TGTGCCAGCAGCGTAGGGGGACTAGGGTCTGAGCAGTACTTC
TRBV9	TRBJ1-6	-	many	CASSPHSWRGNSPLHF	TGTGCCAGCAGCCCCCATTCTTGGCGGGGGAATTCACCCCTCCACTTT
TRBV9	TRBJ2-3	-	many	CASSVGPAGLSTDTQYF	TGTGCCAGCAGCGTAGGTCCAGCGGGCCTCAGCACAGATACGCAGTATTTT
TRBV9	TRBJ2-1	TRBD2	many	CASSVGGRGSGRVEQFF	TGTGCCAGCAGCGTAGGGGGGCGGGGTAGCGGGAGGGTTGAGCAGTTCTTC
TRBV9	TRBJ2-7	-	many	CASSGRDGFIQYF	TGTGCCAGCAGCGGCAGGGACGGCTTCATCCAGTACTTC
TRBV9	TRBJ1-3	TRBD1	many	CASSAGQGGTGNTIYF	TGTGCCAGCAGCGCCGGACAGGGCGGTACTGGAAACACCATATATTTT
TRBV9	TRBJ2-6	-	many	CASSAIASGANVLTF	TGTGCCAGCAGCGCTATAGCTTCTGGGGCCAACGTCCTGACTTTC
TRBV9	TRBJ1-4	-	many	CASSVASVRGANEKLFF	TGTGCCAGCAGCGTAGCTTCCGTCCGAGGGGCTAATGAAAAACTGTTTTTT
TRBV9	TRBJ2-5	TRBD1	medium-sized	CASSVTGDVEETQYF	TGTGCCAGCAGCGTGACAGGGGACGTGGAAGAGACCCAGTACTTC
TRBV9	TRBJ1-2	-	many	CASSVGGGVNYGYTF	TGTGCCAGCAGCGTAGGAGGCGGTGTTAACTATGGCTACACCTTC
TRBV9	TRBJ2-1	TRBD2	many	CASSEPTSGRRNEQFF	TGTGCCAGCAGCGAACCTACTAGCGGGCGACGGAATGAGCAGTTCTTC
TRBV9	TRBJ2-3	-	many	CASSVDAASTQYF	TGTGCCAGCAGCGTAGACGCTGCCTCTACGCAGTATTTT
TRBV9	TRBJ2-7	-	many	CASSVDGSREQYF	TGTGCCAGCAGCGTAGACGGGTCCAGGGAGCAGTACTTC
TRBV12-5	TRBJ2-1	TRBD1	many	CASGWPQGTSYNEQFF	TGTGCTAGTGGTTGGCCACAGGGGACCTCCTACAATGAGCAGTTCTTC
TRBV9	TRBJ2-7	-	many	CASSAWGGQSSYEQYF	TGTGCCAGCAGCGCCTGGGGGGGACAGAGCTCCTACGAGCAGTACTTC